This T cell receptor (beta chain) was sequenced in a study of early T cells in non-severe SARS-CoV-2 infection. Overall study context: Whole-blood bulk RNA, unsorted, was sequenced, and chains were unpaired.

Study results and caveats: VDJdb matching skewed toward anti-spike CD8 responses, missing private and CD4 specificities.

The protocol attached unique molecular identifiers to individual cDNA molecules. TCRdb redid the calling of the 5' RACE reads with MiXCR, one entry per CDR3 protein. The table lists tens of thousands of distinct CDR3 sequences, about 14% of them singletons, with 3% to 3.5% in the top ten. This clonotype was counted at least ten times. The antigen remains unidentified. Trimming cost V 7 bases and J 5 bases, with 14 bases left between them. The CDR3 is 12 residues long. In germline, CDR1 is SQVTM, CDR2 ANQGSEA. The chain recombines TRBV29-1 with TRBJ2-5, with D unresolved. Source material: whole blood. This TCR was sampled from an adult who was a healthcare worker with PCR-confirmed SARS-CoV-2 infection or an uninfected control (not recorded which). The CDR3 bases are TGCAGCGCCCAAACAATTACGGAGACCCAGTACTTC. Translated, it gives CSAQTITETQYF. Based on the CDR3 plus reference TRBV29-1 and TRBJ2-5, the full variable domain is SAVISQKPSRDICQRGTSLTIQCQVDSQVTMMFWYRQQPGQSLTLIATANQGSEATYESGFVIDKFPISRPNLTFSTLTVSNMSPEDSSIYLCSAQTITETQYFGPGTRLLVL.